This record concerns one TCR beta chain sequence. This entry is derived from a study of blood T cell repertoires in COVID-19. The protocol was immunoSEQ multiplex PCR, while the TCRdb copy is restricted to in-frame clones and leaves out a portion. The repertoire holds some 170,000 clones, about 90% seen once, with around 1.2% in the top ten. This sequence originates from a human donor with acute COVID-19. The donor label of this sample is uncertain. Sequencing was performed on PBMCs or T cells enriched from blood (not recorded which).

CDR3 loop: CASSSNRVERSGEQFF. The CDR3 nucleotides read TGTGCCAGCAGTTCGAACAGGGTTGAGAGGAGTGGTGAGCAGTTCTTC. This chain links TRBV6-5 with TRBJ2-1; the D gene is possibly TRBD1 (6 bases). V gave up 4 bases and J gave up 9 bases, with 22 bases separating them. Germline CDR1 MNHEY, CDR2 SVGAGI. The CDR3 totals 16 residues.